What follows is one TCR beta chain and its context. The target antigen is unknown. Time point specified: week 11, during vaccination. Vaccination used 300 ug of mutant IDH1 20-mer peptide per dose, with topical imiquimod. Donors had new IDH1-mutant astrocytomas of WHO grade 3 or 4 (ATRX-lost). This CDR3 is built from 13 residues. V was pared by 3 bases and J by 7 bases, with 11 bases between. Germline assignment: CDR1 SGHNT and CDR2 YYREEE (reference sequence). These data belong to a study of a mutant IDH1 vaccine in newly diagnosed glioma. Study-wide context: Of the patients given treatment, approximately 60% were male and 37.5% were female, and a mean age of around 41 years was recorded.

The repertoire was sequenced with immunoSEQ multiplex PCR; TCRdb's copy has only in-frame clones and lacks some. The repertoire includes around 60,000 clones, about 88% of them detected once, and 9% to 10% sits in the top ten. The rearrangement uses TRBV5-4 and TRBJ2-1; D may be TRBD1 (6 bases). The origin of this receptor is a woman aged 45-65 years with glioma. Here the sequenced sample was PBMCs, taken from a glioma patient whose treatment included an IDH1 peptide vaccine. The CDR3 protein is CASSYDRRNEQFF. For the CDR3, the DNA is TGTGCCAGCAGCTATGACAGGAGAAATGAGCAGTTCTTC.